These 9 T cell receptor beta chains came from one sample sequenced in a study of blood T cells in healthy people across ages. Primed by a sample-barcoded 5' primer and a J-beta primer mix, a second PCR proceeded for roughly 6 to 12 cycles. Using its own MiXCR run on the 5' RACE reads, TCRdb lists one record per CDR3 protein. The sample has some 1,800,000 distinct CDR3 sequences, more than 35% seen once. Sequenced material: blood. The receptors shown here come from a human donor in good health.

This clonotype has just a few counts. This chain links TRBV12-3 or TRBV12-4 with TRBJ2-3; perhaps D is TRBD1 or TRBD2 (6 bases each). The CDR3 runs 15 residues. V was pared by 2 bases and J by 2 bases, with 11 bases between. The CDR3 DNA follows: TGTGCCAGCAGTTTACTACGGGGGCTCACAGATACGCAGTATTTT. This gives the protein CASSLLRGLTDTQYF.

This clonotype has more than one count but fewer than ten. The chain recombines TRBV7-2 with TRBJ2-1; 8 positions agree with TRBD2. Trimming removed 4 bases from V and 7 bases from J; junction bases left unmatched: 15. The CDR3 length is 17 residues. The germline CDR1 and CDR2 sequences are SGHTA and FQGNSA. The CDR3 protein is CASSSPSGGGSYNEQFF. CDR3 coding DNA: TGTGCCAGCAGCTCACCTTCGGGCGGGGGGTCTTATAATGAGCAGTTCTTC.

The genes are TRBV7-2 and TRBJ1-2; D is undetermined. This CDR3 has 14 residues. Trimming pared 7 bases from V and 10 bases from J, leaving 22 bases between. Looked up from germline, CDR1 is SGHTA and CDR2 is FQGNSA. The CDR3 DNA reads as TGTGCCAGCAACCTTCAGGACCGACTAAGGGACTACACCTTC. Translated: CASNLQDRLRDYTF.

This chain links TRBV4-3 with TRBJ2-1; 10 nucleotides agree with TRBD1. V shed 3 bases and J 5 bases; nucleotides not matched to a gene: 7. CDR1 and CDR2 from the germline V gene are LGHNA and YSLEER. This CDR3 region has 16 residues. The CDR3 DNA reads as TGCGCCAGCAGCCACCTGCCGGGACAGGGGAACAATGAGCAGTTCTTC. This gives the protein CASSHLPGQGNNEQFF.

The rearrangement links TRBV12-3 or TRBV12-4 to TRBJ2-1, with TRBD2 matching 9 bases. The CDR3 has 13 residues. V shed 11 bases, J shed 9 bases, and the junction held 11 bases outside the gene matches. CDR3 region: CAGNGGGAGEQFF. The CDR3 DNA reads TGTGCCGGCAACGGCGGGGGGGCCGGTGAGCAGTTCTTC.

V usage is TRBV5-1 and J usage is TRBJ1-1; D is uncertain. This CDR3 region has 12 residues. V was shortened by 6 bases and J by 4 bases, with 10 bases between the two germline ends. In germline, CDR1 is SGHRS, CDR2 YFSETQ. CDR3 nucleotide sequence: TGCGCCAGCAAAGAACCCGGCACTGAAGCTTTCTTT. Protein product: CASKEPGTEAFF.

The rearrangement joins TRBV7-2 to TRBJ2-1, with 10 bases aligning to TRBD2. This CDR3 has 17 amino acids. Germline values: CDR1 SGHTA, CDR2 FQGNSA. V trimming: 2 bases; J trimming: 2 bases; junction bases outside the gene matches: 6. The CDR3 loop reads CASSLTSGVSTYNEQFF. The CDR3 bases are TGTGCCAGCAGCTTAACTAGCGGGGTATCCACCTACAATGAGCAGTTCTTC.

The chain links TRBV2 to TRBJ1-1; D is unclear. Looked up from germline, CDR1 is SNHLY and CDR2 is FYNNEI. V was pared by 6 bases and J by 8 bases, with 25 bases between. The CDR3 covers 16 residues. The CDR3 sequence is CASSLMTLLSLGEAFF. The CDR3 DNA follows: TGTGCCAGCAGCCTGATGACCCTTCTAAGTCTCGGAGAAGCTTTCTTT.

This clonotype turned up a few times. The V call is TRBV4-1, the J call TRBJ1-5; weak D call: TRBD1 (6 bases). CDR3 length equals 14 residues. CDR1 is MGHRA, CDR2 YSYEKL, per germline. V lost 6 bases, J lost 3 bases, and 12 bases lay in between. The DNA of the CDR3 is TGCGCCAGCAGTAAACAGGGTTACAATCAGCCCCAGCATTTT. The encoded protein is CASSKQGYNQPQHF.